The rows below give T cell receptor beta chains drawn from one sample of a study of CD8+ T cells in alopecia areata. Repertoires were generated with immunoSEQ multiplex PCR, while TCRdb's copy carries only in-frame clones and drops some. The profile shows around 290,000 clones, 55% to 75% of them singletons. The sequences come from CD4+ T cells sorted from blood, collected at week 24, from a patient treated with tofacitinib. The receptors stem from a human donor with alopecia areata. The CDR3 runs from the conserved cysteine through the conserved F or W. Each record gives: J gene, V gene, clone size, D gene, CDR3 protein, CDR3 DNA. D genes are given only for firm matches. A row's size may be missing; if present it is once, few, many or a size class.

TRBJ2-3,TRBV29-1,-,-,CSVEGRKRWADTQYF,TGCAGCGTTGAGGGCAGGAAGAGATGGGCAGATACGCAGTATTTT
TRBJ2-5,TRBV2,-,-,CASSEATGGTQYF,TGTGCCAGCAGTGAAGCCACGGGTGGGACCCAGTACTTC
TRBJ2-1,TRBV29-1,once,TRBD2,CSVTQLAGRGEQFF,TGCAGCGTAACCCAACTAGCGGGGAGGGGTGAGCAGTTCTTC
TRBJ1-1,TRBV5-6,-,-,CASNNGFEAFF,TGTGCCAGCAACAATGGGTTTGAAGCTTTCTTT
TRBJ2-7,TRBV30,-,TRBD1,CAWDRDRTYEQYF,TGTGCCTGGGACAGGGACAGGACCTACGAGCAGTACTTC
TRBJ1-2,TRBV30,-,-,CACRLAGPTNYGYTF,TGTGCCTGTCGACTTGCGGGACCGACTAACTATGGCTACACCTTC
TRBJ2-5,TRBV27,-,-,CASSSYTQETQYF,TGTGCCAGCAGCAGTTATACCCAAGAGACCCAGTACTTC
TRBJ2-7,TRBV30,-,-,CAWRVVYEQYF,TGTGCCTGGAGGGTCGTCTACGAGCAGTACTTC
TRBJ2-3,TRBV7-2,-,TRBD2,CASSLRVWLAATDTQYF,TGTGCCAGCAGCTTAAGGGTATGGCTAGCGGCCACAGATACGCAGTATTTT
TRBJ2-3,TRBV2,-,-,CASSEGTQYF,TGTGCCAGCAGTGAGGGCACGCAGTATTTT
TRBJ1-2,TRBV30,-,-,CAWSFRAVTGGYTF,TGTGCCTGGAGTTTCCGGGCCGTTACCGGTGGCTACACCTTC
TRBJ1-5,TRBV7-9,-,-,CASSPGTNGNQPQHF,TGTGCCAGCAGCCCGGGGACGAATGGAAATCAGCCCCAGCATTTT
TRBJ1-2,TRBV29-1,-,TRBD1,CSAWTGRGGYTF,TGCAGCGCCTGGACAGGGAGGGGAGGCTACACCTTC
TRBJ2-6,TRBV29-1,-,TRBD2,CSVEGEGRISGANVLTF,TGCAGCGTTGAGGGGGAGGGTCGCATCTCTGGGGCCAACGTCCTGACTTTC
TRBJ2-4,TRBV19,few,-,CASSIRDIQYF,TGTGCCAGTAGTATAAGGGACATTCAGTACTTC
TRBJ2-1,TRBV5-1,-,-,CASSLQGSSYNEQFF,TGCGCCAGCAGCTTGCAGGGGTCGTCCTACAATGAGCAGTTCTTC
TRBJ1-2,TRBV7-9,-,-,CASSFGDSTASGYTF,TGTGCCAGCAGCTTCGGGGATTCTACGGCTAGCGGCTACACCTTC
TRBJ2-7,TRBV25-1,few,-,CASSVSGVQYF,TGTGCCAGCAGTGTATCCGGGGTGCAGTACTTC
TRBJ2-5,TRBV5-4,-,TRBD1,CASSSDRGQETQYF,TGTGCCAGCAGCTCCGACAGGGGCCAAGAGACCCAGTACTTC
TRBJ1-5,TRBV30,once,TRBD1,CAWSVAGGASNQPQHF,TGTGCCTGGAGTGTGGCAGGGGGCGCGAGCAATCAGCCCCAGCATTTT
TRBJ2-3,TRBV10-3,few,-,CASGGQNTDTQYF,TGTGCCTCAGGCGGGCAAAACACAGATACGCAGTATTTT
TRBJ2-7,TRBV5-4,few,-,CASRQTGAYEQYF,TGTGCCAGCAGACAAACGGGAGCCTACGAGCAGTACTTC
TRBJ1-5,TRBV30,-,TRBD1,CAWSRDRRQQPQHF,TGTGCCTGGAGTAGGGACAGGCGGCAACAGCCCCAGCATTTT
TRBJ1-4,TRBV30,-,-,CAWSAGATNEKLFF,TGTGCCTGGAGTGCGGGGGCAACTAATGAAAAACTGTTTTTT
TRBJ2-5,TRBV5-1,-,TRBD1,CASSSGQPQETQYF,TGCGCCAGCAGCTCGGGACAGCCCCAAGAGACCCAGTACTTC
TRBJ1-4,TRBV7-9,-,-,CASSSSGLAGEKLFF,TGTGCCAGCAGCTCCTCCGGTCTCGCGGGAGAAAAACTGTTTTTT
TRBJ1-2,TRBV6-1,few,-,CASMPGGFDYGYTF,TGTGCCAGCATGCCCGGGGGCTTCGACTATGGCTACACCTTC
TRBJ2-7,TRBV6-5,-,-,CASSMGLPSYEQYF,TGTGCCAGCAGTATGGGACTGCCCTCCTACGAGCAGTACTTC
TRBJ2-6,TRBV5-4,many,-,CASSPPAAGANVLTF,TGTGCCAGCAGCCCTCCCGCCGCCGGGGCCAACGTCCTGACTTTC
TRBJ1-1,TRBV5-1,-,-,CASSLGGGWSNTEAFF,TGCGCCAGCAGCTTGGGCGGGGGATGGTCGAACACTGAAGCTTTCTTT
TRBJ1-1,TRBV7-2,-,TRBD1,CASSLERGQLNTEAFF,TGTGCCAGCAGCTTAGAAAGGGGACAGCTGAACACTGAAGCTTTCTTT
TRBJ1-6,TRBV25-1,-,TRBD1,CASSQGDPWDNSPLHF,TGTGCCAGCAGTCAGGGGGACCCTTGGGATAATTCACCCCTCCACTTT
TRBJ1-6,TRBV5-1,once,-,CASSLDRASPLHF,TGCGCCAGCAGCTTGGACAGGGCTTCACCCCTCCACTTT
TRBJ2-7,TRBV29-1,-,TRBD1,CSVGGTAVIGSSYEQYF,TGCAGCGTTGGGGGGACAGCCGTCATAGGGAGCTCCTACGAGCAGTACTTC
TRBJ1-1,TRBV30,-,-,CAWSEGLPNTEAFF,TGTGCCTGGAGTGAGGGACTTCCGAACACTGAAGCTTTCTTT
TRBJ2-1,TRBV29-1,few,-,CSAGGTPNNEQFF,TGCAGCGCTGGGGGGACACCTAACAATGAGCAGTTCTTC
TRBJ2-4,TRBV2,few,-,CASGTGPKNIQYF,TGTGCCAGCGGAACCGGGCCAAAAAACATTCAGTACTTC
TRBJ2-2,TRBV11-2,-,-,CASKVAPNTGELFF,TGTGCCAGCAAGGTGGCGCCGAACACCGGGGAGCTGTTTTTT